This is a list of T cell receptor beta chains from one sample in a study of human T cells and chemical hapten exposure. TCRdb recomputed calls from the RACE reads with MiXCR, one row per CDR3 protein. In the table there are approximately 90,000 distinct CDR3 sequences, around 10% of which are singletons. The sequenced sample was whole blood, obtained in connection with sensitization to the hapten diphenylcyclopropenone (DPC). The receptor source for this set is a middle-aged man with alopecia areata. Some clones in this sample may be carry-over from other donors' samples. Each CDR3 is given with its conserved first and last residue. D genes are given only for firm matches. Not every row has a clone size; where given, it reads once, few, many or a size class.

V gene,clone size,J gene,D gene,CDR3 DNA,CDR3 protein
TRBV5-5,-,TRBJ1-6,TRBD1,TGTGCCAGCAGTCCCTCGGGACAGGGTTATACCAATTCACCCCTCCACTTT,CASSPSGQGYTNSPLHF
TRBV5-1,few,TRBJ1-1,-,TGCGCCAGCAGCCCGGACCCCCCGGGGAGCACTGAAGCTTTCTTT,CASSPDPPGSTEAFF
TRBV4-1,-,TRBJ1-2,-,TGCGCCAGCAGCCAAGTTGCCAGGGGATATGGCTACACCTTC,CASSQVARGYGYTF
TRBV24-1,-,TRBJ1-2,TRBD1,TGTGCCACCAGTGACCCCGGACAGGGGGCTCTCGGCTACACCTTC,CATSDPGQGALGYTF
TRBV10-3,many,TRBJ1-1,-,TGTGCCATCACGGCAGAAGCTTTCTTT,CAITAEAFF
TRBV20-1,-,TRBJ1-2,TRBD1,TGCAGTGCTAGTAAAGCGGGGGCAGGGGGGGGGACGGTAAACTATGGCTACACCTTC,CSASKAGAGGGTVNYGYTF
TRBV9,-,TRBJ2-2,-,TGTGCCAGCAGCGCCCTCAGTGGATCCGGGGAGCTGTTTTTT,CASSALSGSGELFF
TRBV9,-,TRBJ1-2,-,TGTGCCAGCAGCGTAGAGCCGGGGGCCAACTATGGCTACACCTTC,CASSVEPGANYGYTF
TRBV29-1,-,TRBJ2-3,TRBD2,TGCAGCGTTGAGGGGACACTAGCGGCTCCCTATGGCACAGATACGCAGTATTTT,CSVEGTLAAPYGTDTQYF
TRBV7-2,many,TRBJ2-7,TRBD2,TGTGCCAGCAGCATAACGGGGGGAGTTGTCTACGAGCAGTACTTC,CASSITGGVVYEQYF
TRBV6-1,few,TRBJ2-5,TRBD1,TGTGCCAGCAGTATACGACAGGGGGCAGGGGAGACCCAGTACTTC,CASSIRQGAGETQYF
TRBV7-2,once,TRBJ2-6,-,TGTGCCAGCGTTCCAACTAGCTCTGGGGCCAACGTCCTGACTTTC,CASVPTSSGANVLTF
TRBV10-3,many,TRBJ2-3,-,TGTGCCTCCCAAGCTAGCACAGATACGCAGTATTTT,CASQASTDTQYF
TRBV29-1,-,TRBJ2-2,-,TGCAGCGTTCTGGGGGGTGTGGACACCGGGGAGCTGTTTTTT,CSVLGGVDTGELFF
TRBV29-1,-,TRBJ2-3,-,TGCAGCGTTGACCTAGTCTACGCAGATACGCAGTATTTT,CSVDLVYADTQYF
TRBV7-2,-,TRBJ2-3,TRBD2,TGTGCCAGCAGCCCGGGACTAGCGCCAATGCGGGATACGCAGTATTTT,CASSPGLAPMRDTQYF
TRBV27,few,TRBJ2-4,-,TGTGCCAGCAGCCTTGGAAATTCTCAGTACTTC,CASSLGNSQYF
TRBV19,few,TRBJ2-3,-,TGTGCCAGTAGGGGGAGGACCACAGATACGCAGTATTTT,CASRGRTTDTQYF
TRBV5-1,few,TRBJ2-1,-,TGCGCCAGCTGGGGAGGCCCCCCGGCGTTCGATGAGCAGTTCTTC,CASWGGPPAFDEQFF
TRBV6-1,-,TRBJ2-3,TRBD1,TGTGCCAGCAGTGAATCGACAGGGCCAGATACGCAGTATTTT,CASSESTGPDTQYF
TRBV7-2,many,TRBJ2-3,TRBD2,TGTGCCAGCAGCTTTAGCGGGAGAGGGACCTTGGGCACAGATACGCAGTATTTT,CASSFSGRGTLGTDTQYF
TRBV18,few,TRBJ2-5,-,TGTGCCAGCTCACCACCGTCCCTGGCCCAAGAGACCCAGTACTTC,CASSPPSLAQETQYF
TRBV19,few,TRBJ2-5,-,TGTGCCAGTAGCCGCCATGGGGGCAAAGAGACCCAGTACTTC,CASSRHGGKETQYF
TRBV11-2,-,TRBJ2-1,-,TGTGCCAGCAGGGGGACGCGCAGGGGTCAAGATGAGCAGTTCTTC,CASRGTRRGQDEQFF
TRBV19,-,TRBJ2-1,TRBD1,TGTGCCAGTAGTTTTGAGGGGGCTTCCTACAATGAGCAGTTCTTC,CASSFEGASYNEQFF
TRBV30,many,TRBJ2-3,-,TGTGCCTGGAGTGTAGATACGCAGTATTTT,CAWSVDTQYF
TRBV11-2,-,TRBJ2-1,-,TGTGCCAGCAGCCCGTGGGGGGCCCAGAACAATGAGCAGTTCTTC,CASSPWGAQNNEQFF
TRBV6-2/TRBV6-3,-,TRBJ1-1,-,TGTGCCAGCAGTTACCCCCCGAACACTGAAGCTTTCTTT,CASSYPPNTEAFF
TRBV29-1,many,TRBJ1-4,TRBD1,TGCAGCGTCTACAGGGGAACTAATGAAAAACTGTTTTTT,CSVYRGTNEKLFF
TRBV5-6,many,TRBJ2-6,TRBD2,TGTGCCAGCAGCCTGGCAGCTCCCTTGGCTAGCGGGGCCTCTGGGGCCAACGTCCTGACTTTC,CASSLAAPLASGASGANVLTF
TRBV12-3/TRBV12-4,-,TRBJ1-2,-,TGTGCCTCGACGCGTAACGGAATGGTTAACTATGGCTACACCTTC,CASTRNGMVNYGYTF
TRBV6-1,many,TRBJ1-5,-,TGTGCCAGCAGTGAAGCATTTAATCAGCCCCAGCATTTT,CASSEAFNQPQHF
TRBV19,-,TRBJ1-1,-,TGTGCCAGTATTCGGGGAGATGGAGCTTTCTTT,CASIRGDGAFF
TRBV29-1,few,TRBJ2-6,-,TGCAGCGTTGAAGATCTTGGGGCGTTGGGGTCTGGGGCCAACGTCCTGACTTTC,CSVEDLGALGSGANVLTF
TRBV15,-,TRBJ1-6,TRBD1,TGTGCCACCAGCAGGGACAGGGGGCAGACGAGGAATTCACCCCTCCACTTT,CATSRDRGQTRNSPLHF
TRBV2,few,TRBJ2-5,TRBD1,TGTGCCAGTAGACTGACAGGGCTTCAAGAGACCCAGTACTTC,CASRLTGLQETQYF
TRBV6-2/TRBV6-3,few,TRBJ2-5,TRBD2,TGTGCCAGCAGCCCGGGACTAGCGGTCGTCAGGCCCCAGTACTTC,CASSPGLAVVRPQYF
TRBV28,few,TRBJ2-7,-,TGTGCCAGCAGCGCTTTGACCCTCTCCTACGAGCAGTACTTC,CASSALTLSYEQYF
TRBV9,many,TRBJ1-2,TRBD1,TGTGCCAGCAGCGTAGTAGGACAGGGGGACTATGGCTACACCTTC,CASSVVGQGDYGYTF
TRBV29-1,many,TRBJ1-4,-,TGCAGCGTTGGAGGTGGGGTCTATGAAAAACTGTTTTTT,CSVGGGVYEKLFF
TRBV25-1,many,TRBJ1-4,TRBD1,TGTGCCAGCGGTCCCCGACAGGGGACAACTAATGAAAAACTGTTTTTT,CASGPRQGTTNEKLFF